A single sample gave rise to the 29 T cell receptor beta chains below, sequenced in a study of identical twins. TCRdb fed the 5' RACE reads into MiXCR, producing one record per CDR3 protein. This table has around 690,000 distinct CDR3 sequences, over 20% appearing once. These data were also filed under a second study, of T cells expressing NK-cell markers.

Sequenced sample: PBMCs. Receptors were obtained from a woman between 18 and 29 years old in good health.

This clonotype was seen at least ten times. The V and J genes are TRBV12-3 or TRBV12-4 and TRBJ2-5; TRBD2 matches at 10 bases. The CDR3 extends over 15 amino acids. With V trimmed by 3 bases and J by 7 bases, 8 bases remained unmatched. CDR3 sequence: CASSFFGAGGLTQYF. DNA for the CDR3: TGTGCCAGCAGTTTCTTTGGAGCGGGGGGGTTGACCCAGTACTTC.

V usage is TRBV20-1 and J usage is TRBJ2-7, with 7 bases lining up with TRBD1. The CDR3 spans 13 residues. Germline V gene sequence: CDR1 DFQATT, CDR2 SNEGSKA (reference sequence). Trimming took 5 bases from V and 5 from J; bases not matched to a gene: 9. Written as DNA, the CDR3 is TGCAGTGCTGGTCGGGCAGGGGGACACGAGCAGTACTTC. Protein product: CSAGRAGGHEQYF.

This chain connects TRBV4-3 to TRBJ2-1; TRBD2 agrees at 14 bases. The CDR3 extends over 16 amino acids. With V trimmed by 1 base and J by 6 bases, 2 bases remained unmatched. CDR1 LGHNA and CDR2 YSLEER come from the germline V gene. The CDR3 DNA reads TGCGCCAGCAGCCAAGCCGGGACTAGCGGGAGCAATGAGCAGTTCTTC. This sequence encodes CASSQAGTSGSNEQFF.

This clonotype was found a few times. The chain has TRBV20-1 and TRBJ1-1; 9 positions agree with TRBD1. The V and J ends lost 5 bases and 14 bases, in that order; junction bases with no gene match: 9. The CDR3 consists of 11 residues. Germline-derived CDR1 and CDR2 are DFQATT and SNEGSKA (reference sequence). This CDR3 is CSAGTGGRWFF. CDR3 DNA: TGCAGTGCTGGAACAGGGGGCAGGTGGTTCTTT.

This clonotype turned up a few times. CDR3 DNA: TGCAGTGCTGGGGGCCTAGCGGGACCCACCCCCACAGATACGCAGTATTTT. This translates into CSAGGLAGPTPTDTQYF. The chain links TRBV20-1 to TRBJ2-3; 9 positions match TRBD2. Germline values: CDR1 DFQATT, CDR2 SNEGSKA (reference sequence). The CDR3 loop spans 17 amino acids. The junction had 14 bases not matched to a gene; V was cut back by 5 bases and J by 2 bases.

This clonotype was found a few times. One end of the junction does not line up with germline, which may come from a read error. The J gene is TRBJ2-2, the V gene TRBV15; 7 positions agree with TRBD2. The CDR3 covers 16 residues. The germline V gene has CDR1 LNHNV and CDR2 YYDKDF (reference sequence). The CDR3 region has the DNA TGTGCCACCACCAGAAAGGAGCGGGAGAACACCGGGGAGCTGTTTTTT. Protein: CATTRKERENTGELFF.

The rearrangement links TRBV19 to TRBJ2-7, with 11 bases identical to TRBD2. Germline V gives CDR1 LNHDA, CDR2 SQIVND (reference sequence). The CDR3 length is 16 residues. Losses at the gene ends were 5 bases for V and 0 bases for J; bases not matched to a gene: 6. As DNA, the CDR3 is TGTGCCAGTAGTTACGAAGGGACTAGCGGCTCCTACGAGCAGTACTTC. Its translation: CASSYEGTSGSYEQYF.

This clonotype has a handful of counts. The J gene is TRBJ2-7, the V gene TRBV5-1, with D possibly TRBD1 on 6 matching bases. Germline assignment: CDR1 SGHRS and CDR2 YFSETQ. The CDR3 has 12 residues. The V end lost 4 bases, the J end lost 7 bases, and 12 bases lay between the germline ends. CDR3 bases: TGCGCCAGCAGCGTCGACAGGATGGAGCAGTACTTC. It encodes CASSVDRMEQYF.

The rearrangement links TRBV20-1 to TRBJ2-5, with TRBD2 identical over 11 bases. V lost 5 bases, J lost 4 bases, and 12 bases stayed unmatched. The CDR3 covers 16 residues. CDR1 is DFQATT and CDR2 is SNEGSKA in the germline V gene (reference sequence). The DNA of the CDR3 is TGCAGTGCTGAGGGGAGACTAGCGGGGATGTTAGAGACCCAGTACTTC. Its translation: CSAEGRLAGMLETQYF.

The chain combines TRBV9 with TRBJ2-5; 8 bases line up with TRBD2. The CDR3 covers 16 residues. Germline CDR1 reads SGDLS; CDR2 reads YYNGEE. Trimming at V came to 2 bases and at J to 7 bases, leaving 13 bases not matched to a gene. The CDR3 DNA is TGTGCCAGCAGCGTTTCCCCAGCGGGGGTCCGGGGGACCCAGTACTTC. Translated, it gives CASSVSPAGVRGTQYF.

CDR3 residues: CASSRGPVNTEAFF. In DNA, the CDR3 is TGTGCCAGCAGTAGGGGACCGGTGAACACTGAAGCTTTCTTT. This sequence joins TRBV6-1 and TRBJ1-1; D may be TRBD1 (5 bases). From germline, CDR1 is MNHNS and CDR2 SASEGT. The CDR3 has 14 residues. Deletions cut 5 bases from V and 0 bases from J, with 10 bases between.

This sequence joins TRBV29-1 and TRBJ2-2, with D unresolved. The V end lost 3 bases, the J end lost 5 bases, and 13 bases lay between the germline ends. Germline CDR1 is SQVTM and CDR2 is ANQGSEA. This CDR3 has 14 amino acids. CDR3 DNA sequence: TGCAGCGTTGAGGCGGTGGCCGTTACCGGGGAGCTGTTTTTT. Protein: CSVEAVAVTGELFF.

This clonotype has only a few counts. The CDR3 protein is CASILAGEVGDTQYF. CDR3 nucleotides: TGTGCCAGCATCTTAGCGGGGGAGGTAGGAGATACGCAGTATTTT. V is TRBV2 and J is TRBJ2-3; TRBD2 matches 9 bases. The CDR3 runs to 15 residues. After removal of 7 bases from V and 5 bases from J, the junction contained 10 bases not matched to a gene. Germline loops: CDR1 SNHLY, CDR2 FYNNEI.

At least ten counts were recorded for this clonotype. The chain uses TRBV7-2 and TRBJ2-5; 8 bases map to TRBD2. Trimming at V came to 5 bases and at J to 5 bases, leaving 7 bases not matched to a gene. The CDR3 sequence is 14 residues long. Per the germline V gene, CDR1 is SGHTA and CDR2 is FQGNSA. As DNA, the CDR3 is TGTGCCAGCAGCCCGGGACTAGGGTTTGAGACCCAGTACTTC. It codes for CASSPGLGFETQYF.

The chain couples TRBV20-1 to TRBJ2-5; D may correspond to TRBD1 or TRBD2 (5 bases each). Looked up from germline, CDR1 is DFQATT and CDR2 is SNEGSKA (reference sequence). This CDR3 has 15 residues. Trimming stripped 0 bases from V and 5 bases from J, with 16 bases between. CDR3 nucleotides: TGCAGTGCTAGAGATGTTAGAGGGGAAGGGGAGACCCAGTACTTC. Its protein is CSARDVRGEGETQYF.

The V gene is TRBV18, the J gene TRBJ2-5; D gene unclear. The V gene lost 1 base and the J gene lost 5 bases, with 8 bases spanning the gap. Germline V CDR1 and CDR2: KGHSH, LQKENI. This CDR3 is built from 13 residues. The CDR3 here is CASSPRNFETQYF. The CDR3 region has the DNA TGTGCCAGCTCACCACGGAACTTTGAGACCCAGTACTTC. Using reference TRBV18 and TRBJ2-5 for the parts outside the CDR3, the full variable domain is NAGVMQNPRHLVRRRGQEARLRCSPMKGHSHVYWYRQLPEEGLKFMVYLQKENIIDESGMPKERFSAEFPKEGPSILRIQQVVRGDSAAYFCASSPRNFETQYFGPGTRLLVL.

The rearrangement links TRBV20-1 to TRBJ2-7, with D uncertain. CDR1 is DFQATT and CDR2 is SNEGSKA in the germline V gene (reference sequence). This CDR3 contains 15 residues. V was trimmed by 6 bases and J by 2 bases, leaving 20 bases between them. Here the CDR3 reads CSAAQLPIKAYEQYF. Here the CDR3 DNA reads TGCAGTGCCGCTCAGCTCCCCATAAAGGCCTACGAGCAGTACTTC.

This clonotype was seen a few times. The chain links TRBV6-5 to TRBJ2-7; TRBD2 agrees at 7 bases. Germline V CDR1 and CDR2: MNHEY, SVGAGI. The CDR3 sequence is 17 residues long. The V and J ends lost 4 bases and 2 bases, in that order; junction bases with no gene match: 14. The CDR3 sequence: CASSWGPGGVSTYEQYF. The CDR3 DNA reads TGTGCCAGCAGTTGGGGACCTGGGGGGGTGAGTACCTACGAGCAGTACTTC.

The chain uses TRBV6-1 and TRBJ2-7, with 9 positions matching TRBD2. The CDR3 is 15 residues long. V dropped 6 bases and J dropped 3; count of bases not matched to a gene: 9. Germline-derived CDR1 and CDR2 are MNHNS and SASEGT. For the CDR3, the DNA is TGTGCCAGCAGCCCCCAGGAGCGGGGGGTCTACGAGCAGTACTTC. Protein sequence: CASSPQERGVYEQYF.

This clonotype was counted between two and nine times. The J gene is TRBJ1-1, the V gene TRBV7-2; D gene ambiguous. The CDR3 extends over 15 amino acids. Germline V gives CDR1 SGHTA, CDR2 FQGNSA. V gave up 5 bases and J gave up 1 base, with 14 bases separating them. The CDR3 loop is CASSPSPNRNTEAFF. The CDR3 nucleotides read TGTGCCAGCAGCCCGTCCCCTAACAGGAACACTGAAGCTTTCTTT. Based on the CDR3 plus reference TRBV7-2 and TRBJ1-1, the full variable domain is GAGVSQSPSNKVTEKGKDVELRCDPISGHTALYWYRQSLGQGLEFLIYFQGNSAPDKSGLPSDRFSAERTGGSVSTLTIQRTQQEDSAVYLCASSPSPNRNTEAFFGQGTRLTVV.

CDR3 sequence: CASSLVWDTEAFF. In DNA, the CDR3 is TGTGCCAGCAGCTTAGTGTGGGACACTGAAGCTTTCTTT. The rearrangement joins TRBV11-2 to TRBJ1-1; D call uncertain. Looked up from germline, CDR1 is SGHAT and CDR2 is FQNNGV. The CDR3 length is 13 residues. Between the trimmed V and J ends, which lost 1 base and 3 bases, there was a span of 6 bases.

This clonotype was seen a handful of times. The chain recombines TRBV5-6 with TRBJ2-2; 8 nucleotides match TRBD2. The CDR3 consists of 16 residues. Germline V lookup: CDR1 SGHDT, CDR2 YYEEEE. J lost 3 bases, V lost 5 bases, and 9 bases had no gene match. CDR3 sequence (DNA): TGTGCCAGCAGTTCGAGCGGGAGAAGGGACACCGGGGAGCTGTTTTTT. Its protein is CASSSSGRRDTGELFF. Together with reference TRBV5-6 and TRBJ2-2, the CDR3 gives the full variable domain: DAGVTQSPTHLIKTRGQQVTLRCSPKSGHDTVSWYQQALGQGPQFIFQYYEEEERQRGNFPDRFSGHQFPNYSSELNVNALLLGDSALYLCASSSSGRRDTGELFFGEGSRLTVL.

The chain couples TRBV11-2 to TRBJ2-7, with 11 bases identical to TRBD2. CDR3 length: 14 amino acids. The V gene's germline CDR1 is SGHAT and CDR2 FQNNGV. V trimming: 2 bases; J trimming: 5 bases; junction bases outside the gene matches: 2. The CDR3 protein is CASSLLAGGNEQYF. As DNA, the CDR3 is TGTGCCAGCAGCTTACTAGCGGGGGGCAACGAGCAGTACTTC.

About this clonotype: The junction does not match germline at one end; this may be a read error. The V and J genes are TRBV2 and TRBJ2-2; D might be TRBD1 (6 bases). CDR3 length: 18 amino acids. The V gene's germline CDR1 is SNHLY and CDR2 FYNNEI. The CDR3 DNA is TGTACCAGCATGAAGGACAGTTTAAGAGCTTCAAACACCGGGGAGCTGTTTTTT. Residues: CTSMKDSLRASNTGELFF.

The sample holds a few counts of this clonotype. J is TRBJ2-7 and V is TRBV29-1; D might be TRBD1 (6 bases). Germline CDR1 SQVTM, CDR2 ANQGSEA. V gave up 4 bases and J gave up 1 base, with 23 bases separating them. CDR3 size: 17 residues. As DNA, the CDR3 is TGCAGCGTTGGGGCACCCACCGGGACATCGCTTTCCTACGAGCAGTACTTC. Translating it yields CSVGAPTGTSLSYEQYF.

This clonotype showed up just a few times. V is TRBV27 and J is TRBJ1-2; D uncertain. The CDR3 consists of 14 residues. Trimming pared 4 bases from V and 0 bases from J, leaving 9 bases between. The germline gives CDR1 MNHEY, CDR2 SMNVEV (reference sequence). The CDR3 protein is CASSSYATNYGYTF. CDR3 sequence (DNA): TGTGCCAGCAGTTCGTACGCCACTAACTATGGCTACACCTTC.

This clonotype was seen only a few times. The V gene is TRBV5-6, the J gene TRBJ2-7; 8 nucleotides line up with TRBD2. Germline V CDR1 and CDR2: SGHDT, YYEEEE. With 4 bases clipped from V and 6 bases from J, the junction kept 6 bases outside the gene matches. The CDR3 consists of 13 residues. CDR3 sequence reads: CASSRTGGREQYF. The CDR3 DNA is TGTGCCAGCAGCCGGACGGGGGGGCGCGAGCAGTACTTC.

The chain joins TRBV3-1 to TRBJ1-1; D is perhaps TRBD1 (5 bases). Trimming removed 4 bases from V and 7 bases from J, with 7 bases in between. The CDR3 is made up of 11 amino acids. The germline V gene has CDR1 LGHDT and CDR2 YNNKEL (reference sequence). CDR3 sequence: CASSPGFEAFF. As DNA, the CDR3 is TGTGCCAGCAGCCCAGGGTTTGAAGCTTTCTTT. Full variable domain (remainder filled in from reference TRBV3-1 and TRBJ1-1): DTAVSQTPKYLVTQMGNDKSIKCEQNLGHDTMYWYKQDSKKFLKIMFSYNNKELIINETVPNRFSPKSPDKAHLNLHINSLELGDSAVYFCASSPGFEAFFGQGTRLTVV.

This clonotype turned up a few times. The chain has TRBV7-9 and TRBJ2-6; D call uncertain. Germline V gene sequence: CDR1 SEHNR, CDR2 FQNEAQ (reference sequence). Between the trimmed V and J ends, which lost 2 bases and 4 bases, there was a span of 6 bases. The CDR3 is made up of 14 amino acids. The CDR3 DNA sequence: TGTGCCAGCAGCTTAATTGGGGGGGCCAACGTCCTGACTTTC. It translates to CASSLIGGANVLTF.